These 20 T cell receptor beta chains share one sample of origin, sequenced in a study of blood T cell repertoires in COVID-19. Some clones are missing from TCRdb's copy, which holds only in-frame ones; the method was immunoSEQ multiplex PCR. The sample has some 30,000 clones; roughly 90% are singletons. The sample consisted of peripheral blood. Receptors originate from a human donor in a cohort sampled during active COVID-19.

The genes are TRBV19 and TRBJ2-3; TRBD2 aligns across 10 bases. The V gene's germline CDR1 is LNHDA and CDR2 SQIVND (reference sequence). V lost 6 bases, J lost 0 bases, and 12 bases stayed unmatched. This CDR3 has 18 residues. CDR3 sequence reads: CASSQSSGGDPSTDTQYF. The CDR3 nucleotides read TGTGCCAGTAGCCAATCGAGCGGGGGGGATCCTAGCACAGATACGCAGTATTTT.

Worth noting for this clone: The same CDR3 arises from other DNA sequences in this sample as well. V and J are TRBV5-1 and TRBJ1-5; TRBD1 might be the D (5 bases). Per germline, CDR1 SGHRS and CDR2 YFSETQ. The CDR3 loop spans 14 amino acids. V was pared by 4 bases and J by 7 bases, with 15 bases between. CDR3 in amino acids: CASSPGEGRQPQHF. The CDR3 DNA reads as TGCGCCAGCAGCCCGGGGGAGGGGCGGCAGCCCCAGCATTTT.

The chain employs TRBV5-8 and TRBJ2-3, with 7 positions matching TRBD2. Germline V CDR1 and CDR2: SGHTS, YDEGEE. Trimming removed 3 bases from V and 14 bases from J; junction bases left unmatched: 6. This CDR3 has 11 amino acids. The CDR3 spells CASSSSGNPYF. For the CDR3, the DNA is TGTGCCAGCAGCTCAAGCGGGAATCCGTATTTT.

The DNA of the CDR3 is TGTGCCAGCAGCTTAGCAGTGATGGCCTACAATGAGCAGTTCTTC. This gives the protein CASSLAVMAYNEQFF. The genes are TRBV11-2 and TRBJ2-1; D gene uncertain. Trimming took 1 base from V and 2 from J, leaving 9 bases between them. CDR1 and CDR2 from the germline V gene are SGHAT and FQNNGV. The CDR3 runs 15 residues.

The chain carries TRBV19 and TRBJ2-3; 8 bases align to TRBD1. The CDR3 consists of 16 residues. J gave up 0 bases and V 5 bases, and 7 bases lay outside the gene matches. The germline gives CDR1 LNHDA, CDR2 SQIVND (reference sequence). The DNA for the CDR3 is TGTGCCAGTAGTCCCCCCCGGACAGGGAGCACAGATACGCAGTATTTT. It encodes CASSPPRTGSTDTQYF.

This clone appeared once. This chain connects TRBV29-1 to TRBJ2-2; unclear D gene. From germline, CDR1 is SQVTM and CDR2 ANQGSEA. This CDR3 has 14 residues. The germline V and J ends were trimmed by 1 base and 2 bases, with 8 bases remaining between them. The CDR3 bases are TGCAGCGTTGAAGGGCAGTCAAACACCGGGGAGCTGTTTTTT. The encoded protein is CSVEGQSNTGELFF.

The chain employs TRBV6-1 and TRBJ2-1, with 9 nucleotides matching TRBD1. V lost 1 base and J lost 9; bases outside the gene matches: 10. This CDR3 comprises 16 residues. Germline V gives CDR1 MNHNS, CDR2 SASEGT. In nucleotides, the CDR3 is TGTGCCAGCAGTGAAGAGGGACAGGGAGGGTGGAGTGAGCAGTTCTTC. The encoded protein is CASSEEGQGGWSEQFF.

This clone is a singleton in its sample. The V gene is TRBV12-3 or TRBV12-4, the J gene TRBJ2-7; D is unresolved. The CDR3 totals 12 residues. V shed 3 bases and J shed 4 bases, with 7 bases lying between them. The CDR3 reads CASSLAGYEQYF. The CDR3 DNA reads TGTGCCAGCAGTTTGGCCGGGTACGAGCAGTACTTC.

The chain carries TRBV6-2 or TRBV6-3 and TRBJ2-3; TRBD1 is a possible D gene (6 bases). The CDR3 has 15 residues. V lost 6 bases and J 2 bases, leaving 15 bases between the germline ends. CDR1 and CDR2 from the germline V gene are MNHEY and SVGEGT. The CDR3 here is CASSPQGWDTDTQYF. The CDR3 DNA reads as TGTGCCAGCAGCCCACAGGGTTGGGACACAGATACGCAGTATTTT.

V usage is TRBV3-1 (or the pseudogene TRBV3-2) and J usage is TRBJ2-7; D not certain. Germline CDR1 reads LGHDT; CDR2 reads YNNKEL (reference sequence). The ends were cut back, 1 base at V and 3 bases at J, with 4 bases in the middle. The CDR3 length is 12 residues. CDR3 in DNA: TGTGCCAGCAGCCAAGCGTACTACGAGCAGTACTTC. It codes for CASSQAYYEQYF.

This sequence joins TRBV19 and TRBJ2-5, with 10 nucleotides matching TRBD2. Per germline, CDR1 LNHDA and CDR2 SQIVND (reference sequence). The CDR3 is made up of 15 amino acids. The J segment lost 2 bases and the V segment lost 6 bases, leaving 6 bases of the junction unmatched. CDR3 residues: CASSASGGLQETQYF. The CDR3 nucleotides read TGTGCCAGTAGCGCTAGCGGGGGCCTACAAGAGACCCAGTACTTC.

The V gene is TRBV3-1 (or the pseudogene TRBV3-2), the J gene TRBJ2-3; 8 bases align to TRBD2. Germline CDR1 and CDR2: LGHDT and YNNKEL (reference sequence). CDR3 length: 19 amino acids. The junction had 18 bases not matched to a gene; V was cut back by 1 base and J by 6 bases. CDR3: CASSQAEAFIVAGHDTQYF. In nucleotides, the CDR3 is TGTGCCAGCAGCCAAGCCGAAGCCTTTATCGTAGCGGGGCATGATACGCAGTATTTT.

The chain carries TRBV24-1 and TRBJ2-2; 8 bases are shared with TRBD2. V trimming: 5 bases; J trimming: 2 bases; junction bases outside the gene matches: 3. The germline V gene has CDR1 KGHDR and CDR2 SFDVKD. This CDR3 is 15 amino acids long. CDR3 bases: TGTGCCACCAGTGCGGGGGGGGTTAACACCGGGGAGCTGTTTTTT. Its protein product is CATSAGGVNTGELFF.

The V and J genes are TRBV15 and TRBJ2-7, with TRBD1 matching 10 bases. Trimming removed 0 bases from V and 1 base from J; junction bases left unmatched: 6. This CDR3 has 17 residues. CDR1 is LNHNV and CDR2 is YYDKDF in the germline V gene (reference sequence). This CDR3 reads CATSRDRGTGVSYEQYF. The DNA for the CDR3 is TGTGCCACCAGCAGAGATCGAGGGACAGGGGTATCCTACGAGCAGTACTTC. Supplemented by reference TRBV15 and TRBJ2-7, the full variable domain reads DAMVIQNPRYQVTQFGKPVTLSCSQTLNHNVMYWYQQKSSQAPKLLFHYYDKDFNNEADTPDNFQSRRPNTSFCFLDIRSPGLGDTAMYLCATSRDRGTGVSYEQYFGPGTRLTVT.

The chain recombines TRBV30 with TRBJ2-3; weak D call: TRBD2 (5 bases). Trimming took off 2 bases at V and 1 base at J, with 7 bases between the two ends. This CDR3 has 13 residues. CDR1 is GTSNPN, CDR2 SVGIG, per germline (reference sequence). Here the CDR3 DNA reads TGTGCCTGGAGTAGCGGAGGCACAGATACGCAGTATTTT. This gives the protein CAWSSGGTDTQYF.

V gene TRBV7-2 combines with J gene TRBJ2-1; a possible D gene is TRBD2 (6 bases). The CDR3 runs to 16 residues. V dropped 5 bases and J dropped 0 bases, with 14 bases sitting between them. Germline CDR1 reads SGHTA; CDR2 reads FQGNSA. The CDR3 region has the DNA TGTGCCAGCAGCCCACGGGCGGGGTTCTCCTACAATGAGCAGTTCTTC. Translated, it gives CASSPRAGFSYNEQFF.

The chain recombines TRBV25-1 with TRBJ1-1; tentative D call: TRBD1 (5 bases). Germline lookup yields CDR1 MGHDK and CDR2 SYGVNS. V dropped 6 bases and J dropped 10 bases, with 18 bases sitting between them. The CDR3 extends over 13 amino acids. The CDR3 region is CASRPGKGAGAFF. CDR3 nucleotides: TGTGCCAGCAGACCTGGGAAAGGGGCTGGAGCTTTCTTT. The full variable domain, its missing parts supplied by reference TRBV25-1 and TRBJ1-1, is EADIYQTPRYLVIGTGKKITLECSQTMGHDKMYWYQQDPGMELHLIHYSYGVNSTEKGDLSSESTVSRIRTEHFPLTLESARPSHTSQYLCASRPGKGAGAFFGQGTRLTVV.

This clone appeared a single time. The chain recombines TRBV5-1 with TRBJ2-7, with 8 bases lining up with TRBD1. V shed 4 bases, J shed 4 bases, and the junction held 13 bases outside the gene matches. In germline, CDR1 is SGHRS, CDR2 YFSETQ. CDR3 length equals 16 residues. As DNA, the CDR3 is TGCGCCAGCAGCCCCCGGACAGGGATGAGCGGGTACGAGCAGTACTTC. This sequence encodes CASSPRTGMSGYEQYF.

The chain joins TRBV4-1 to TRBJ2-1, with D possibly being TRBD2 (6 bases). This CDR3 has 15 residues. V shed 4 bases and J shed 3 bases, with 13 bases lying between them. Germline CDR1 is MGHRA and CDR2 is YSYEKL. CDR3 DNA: TGCGCCAGCAGCCGCCGGATGGGGGGCTACAATGAGCAGTTCTTC. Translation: CASSRRMGGYNEQFF.

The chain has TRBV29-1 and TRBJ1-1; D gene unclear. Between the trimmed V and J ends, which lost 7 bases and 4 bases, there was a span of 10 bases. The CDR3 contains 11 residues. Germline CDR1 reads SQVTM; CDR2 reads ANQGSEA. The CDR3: CSAERGTEAFF. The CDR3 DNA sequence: TGCAGCGCAGAACGGGGCACTGAAGCTTTCTTT.